This T cell receptor (beta chain) was identified in a study of cytomegalovirus exposure and HLA in healthy donors. The PCR contained 60 Vbeta and 13 Jbeta primers. The method was immunoSEQ multiplex PCR; TCRdb's version includes in-frame clones alone and lacks a portion of them. The repertoire holds roughly 180,000 clones, 80% to 85% seen once, with 1% in the top ten. This CDR3 is 14 amino acids long. Looked up from germline, CDR1 is SEHNR and CDR2 is FQNEAQ (reference sequence). Trimming stripped 7 bases from V and 3 bases from J, with 15 bases between. Donors were ostensibly healthy at sampling, although undocumented immune exposures were probable. Points from the study as a whole: Sequencing probably produced one cluster of sequence variants that were highly shared. Most TCR beta V segments were productive about 90% or about 30% of the time in an earlier analysis. An ancestry cluster, one associated with Asian ancestry, reportedly showed fewer N-insertions than the roughly 670-donor mean in a later analysis.

In the case of this clone: Its antigen is not identified.

Specimen: PBMCs. The sequence was collected from a young man in good health and CMV-seronegative. The gene calls are TRBV7-9 and TRBJ1-1; D is undetermined. CDR3: CASIPMRSDTEAFF. CDR3 sequence (DNA): TGTGCCAGCATCCCCATGCGGTCAGACACTGAAGCTTTCTTT.